This TCR beta chain emerged from a study of memory CD4+ T cells and cytomegalovirus serostatus. Single viable CD3+CD4+CD8-CD45RO+ cells were sorted as the memory CD4+ T cells. TCRdb's table, derived via immunoSEQ multiplex PCR, lists solely in-frame clones and lacks some. The sample holds 55,000 or so clones, around 83% seen once. This clone was seen once. This TCR derives from an adult in good health and CMV-seropositive. The sample was memory CD4+ T cells from blood.

The CDR3 spells CASSDPGRGIQYF. As DNA, the CDR3 is TGTGCCAGCAGTGACCCCGGGAGGGGCATTCAGTACTTC. V usage is TRBV28 and J usage is TRBJ2-4; 8 positions agree with TRBD2. Germline V lookup: CDR1 MDHEN, CDR2 SYDVKM. V lost 5 bases and J lost 9; bases outside the gene matches: 6. This CDR3 has 13 amino acids.